This T cell receptor (beta chain) was recorded in a study of T cell responses to AZD1222 COVID-19 vaccine. For the study at large: Pooled in the analysis were second doses at about 4 or about 12 weeks. Regarding the study as a whole: Mostly white British, mostly female donors; authors suggested clonal diversity may be underestimated. Nearly half of the spike-specific TCRs reportedly recognize variant regions that carry no mutations. Sampled repertoires all dated from after the peak T cell response.

Comments on this clone: Its antigen remains unidentified.

In germline, CDR1 is MGHRA, CDR2 YSYEKL. This CDR3 contains 13 residues. V lost 0 bases to trimming and J lost 8 bases, with 8 bases between them. The protocol was immunoSEQ multiplex PCR, while the TCRdb copy is restricted to in-frame clones and leaves out a portion. Of tens of thousands of clones in the sample, approximately 80% were seen once. This specimen consisted of peripheral blood, obtained on day 0 of AZD1222 vaccination. J is TRBJ2-1 and V is TRBV4-1; no clear D gene. The TCR was taken from an adult in good health. The CDR3 DNA follows: TGCGCCAGCAGCCAAGAAAGGGCACATGAGCAGTTCTTC. This codes for CASSQERAHEQFF.